A selection of T cell receptor beta chains follows, all from one sample in a study of vaccination and CD4 T cells after COVID-19. Each CDR3 protein gets one entry after TCRdb re-called the PCR reads with MiXCR. This table has around 9,600 distinct CDR3 sequences, 45% appearing once. For these TCRs, the target antigens are not known. The sample consisted of CD4+ T cells from blood, cultured in vitro. The receptors were sampled from a human donor who had recovered from COVID-19. The conserved cysteine and the conserved F or W are not part of the CDR3 here.

V gene	J gene	CDR3 protein
TRBV6-2/TRBV6-3	TRBJ2-3	ASSYSTGSDTQY
TRBV19	TRBJ2-1	ASSPPSGGSYNEQF
TRBV28	TRBJ2-7	ASRVLTGSRNEQY
TRBV12-3/TRBV12-4	TRBJ1-1	ASKPRRHMNTEAF
TRBV7-2	TRBJ1-2	ASSLEVPGHGYT
TRBV19	TRBJ1-6	ASSSGTLNSPLH
TRBV7-6	TRBJ1-1	ASSSTVNTEAF
TRBV6-5	TRBJ1-1	ASSYSDRGYTEAF
TRBV6-1	TRBJ1-2	AISEGTGEVYT
TRBV3-1	TRBJ1-1	ASRGGGMNTEAF
TRBV20-1	TRBJ1-4	STQRAWGSTNEKLF
TRBV20-1	TRBJ2-5	SARVASGSQETQY
TRBV19	TRBJ1-2	ASSAGQASYGYT
TRBV7-2	TRBJ2-7	ASKRDYRFEQY
TRBV11-2	TRBJ1-1	ASSSKIRGGVEAF
TRBV7-3	TRBJ1-5	ASSSDSNQPQH
TRBV2	TRBJ1-2	ASSDLTGGGYT
TRBV7-9	TRBJ1-3	ASSLGDRGNTIY
TRBV27	TRBJ1-2	ASSSGGGRVNLRYGYT
TRBV6-1	TRBJ1-5	ASSESGIPNQPQH
TRBV6-5	TRBJ2-3	ASSSLAPSSTDTQY
TRBV18	TRBJ2-1	ASSLGTGSYNEQF
TRBV20-1	TRBJ2-3	SASPAGLGPDTQY
TRBV6-1	TRBJ2-3	ASTEASIALTDTQY
TRBV11-2	TRBJ1-6	ASSLDLANSPLH
TRBV6-2/TRBV6-3	TRBJ2-5	ASSYVGGLGETQY
TRBV19	TRBJ2-7	ASSSDPTTSGSYEQY
TRBV27	TRBJ1-2	ASSLGDRLGYGYT
TRBV7-2	TRBJ1-2	ASSRPDRGYGYT
TRBV7-2	TRBJ1-1	ASSSYRASSDTEAF
TRBV20-1	TRBJ1-1	SATRLGFNTEAF
TRBV5-4	TRBJ1-1	ASSYRGSPEAF
TRBV30	TRBJ1-2	AWSFGTDNYGYT
TRBV20-1	TRBJ2-7	SARQTSGRGAILYEQY
TRBV7-8	TRBJ1-2	ASSLARYYGYT
TRBV7-9	TRBJ2-3	ASSLEISGDTQY
TRBV4-1	TRBJ1-2	ASSHPLPGSGGYT
TRBV18	TRBJ1-5	ASSPTGSGDSNQPQH
TRBV19	TRBJ1-1	ASSIVGQGKNTEAF
TRBV5-1	TRBJ1-2	ASSQGQETYGYT
TRBV28	TRBJ2-7	ASSGAQAAAYEQY
TRBV30	TRBJ2-7	AWSSGTSGGAYEQY
TRBV6-1	TRBJ1-1	ASRPSWGNTEAF
TRBV24-1	TRBJ2-3	ATSAGGTDTQY
TRBV28	TRBJ2-5	ASSQTPGRGQGETQY
TRBV19	TRBJ1-2	ASRTPDGYT